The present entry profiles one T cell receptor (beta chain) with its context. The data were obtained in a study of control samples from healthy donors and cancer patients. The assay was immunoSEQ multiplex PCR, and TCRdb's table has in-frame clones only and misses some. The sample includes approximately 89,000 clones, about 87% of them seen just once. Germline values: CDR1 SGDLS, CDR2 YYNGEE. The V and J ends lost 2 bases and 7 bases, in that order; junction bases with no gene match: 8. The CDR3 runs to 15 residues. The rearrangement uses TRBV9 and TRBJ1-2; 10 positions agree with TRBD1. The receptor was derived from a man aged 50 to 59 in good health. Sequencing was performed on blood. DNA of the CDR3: TGTGCCAGCAGCGTCCGACCGGGACAGGGGTCTGGCTACACCTTC. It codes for CASSVRPGQGSGYTF. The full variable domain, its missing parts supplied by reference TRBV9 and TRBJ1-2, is DSGVTQTPKHLITATGQRVTLRCSPRSGDLSVYWYQQSLDQGLQFLIQYYNGEERAKGNILERFSAQQFPDLHSELNLSSLELGDSALYFCASSVRPGQGSGYTFGSGTRLTVV.